Described below is a single TCR beta chain sequence and its context. Its antigen is not identified. This entry comes from a study of CD8 T cells in Susac syndrome. Study-level findings and limits: Susac-specific public clones numbered approximately 15 in total CD8+ repertoires (and 4 or 5 in CD8+ TEMRA repertoires). The greatest CD8+ clonal expansion in Susac occurred in TEMRA cells and in active patients.

TEMRA cells were enriched by FACS, and CD4+ and CD8+ T cells were negatively isolated. Random hexamers were used to reverse transcribe the RNA input (roughly 0.5 to 1 ug). Each CDR3 protein gets one entry after TCRdb re-called the immunoSEQ multiplex PCR reads with MiXCR. The data hold 150,000 to 200,000 distinct CDR3 sequences, with 95% observed a single time. This clonotype originated in a human donor with Susac syndrome. The sequenced sample consisted of CD8+ T cells from PBMCs.

This chain's CDR3 is CASSSHPDSQETQYF. In nucleotides, the CDR3 is TGTGCCAGCAGTTCACATCCTGACAGTCAAGAGACCCAGTACTTC. J is TRBJ2-5 and V is TRBV28, with D perhaps TRBD1 (5 bases). CDR1 and CDR2 (germline): MDHEN, SYDVKM. The CDR3 totals 15 residues. Trimming removed 4 bases at V and 2 bases at J, with 14 bases between.